Following are 10 T cell receptor beta chains from one sample sequenced in a study of shared clonotypes between healthy human individuals. Only in-frame clones appear in the TCRdb table, and some are missing; sequencing was by immunoSEQ multiplex PCR. This table holds over 2 million clones, approximately 95% found once. The sample consisted of naive CD4+ T cells sorted from blood. The sample's subset: CD45RA+ positively selected. The receptors here all came from a man in his late teens or twenties in good health.

The chain combines TRBV7-9 with TRBJ2-2; D is uncertain. Germline CDR1 is SEHNR and CDR2 is FQNEAQ (reference sequence). The CDR3 sequence is 15 residues long. The V gene lost 4 bases and the J gene lost 0 bases, with 9 bases spanning the gap. The CDR3 is CASSSHRANTGELFF. CDR3 nucleotides: TGTGCCAGCAGCTCGCACCGGGCGAACACCGGGGAGCTGTTTTTT.

The chain recombines TRBV2 with TRBJ1-5; 10 nucleotides line up with TRBD1. CDR1 is SNHLY, CDR2 FYNNEI, per germline. This CDR3 has 18 residues. Losses at the gene ends were 2 bases for V and 4 bases for J; bases not matched to a gene: 11. The CDR3 nucleotides read TGTGCCAGCAGTGAAATAGGAGGTGGGACAGGGGAAAATCAGCCCCAGCATTTT. This translates into CASSEIGGGTGENQPQHF. Looking up the rest from reference TRBV2 and TRBJ1-5 gives the full variable domain: EPEVTQTPSHQVTQMGQEVILRCVPISNHLYFYWYRQILGQKVEFLVSFYNNEISEKSEIFDDQFSVERPDGSNFTLKIRSTKLEDSAMYFCASSEIGGGTGENQPQHFGDGTRLSIL.

This rearrangement joins TRBV9 to TRBJ1-2, with D unresolved. CDR3 size: 16 residues. V was cut by 0 bases and J by 3 bases, with 15 bases left in between. Per the germline V gene, CDR1 is SGDLS and CDR2 is YYNGEE. In DNA form, the CDR3 reads TGTGCCAGCAGCGTAGGGGGTACAAGGGCGCACTATGGCTACACCTTC. Protein sequence: CASSVGGTRAHYGYTF.

The V call is TRBV5-4, the J call TRBJ2-5; 7 bases map to TRBD2. V lost 2 bases to trimming and J lost 1 base; unmatched junction nucleotides: 5. The germline V gene has CDR1 SGHNT and CDR2 YYREEE (reference sequence). This CDR3 is built from 15 residues. CDR3 in amino acids: CASSLEGTIQETQYF. The CDR3 nucleotides read TGTGCCAGCAGCTTAGAGGGGACTATCCAAGAGACCCAGTACTTC. Complete variable domain (other parts from reference TRBV5-4 and TRBJ2-5): ETGVTQSPTHLIKTRGQQVTLRCSSQSGHNTVSWYQQALGQGPQFIFQYYREEENGRGNFPPRFSGLQFPNYSSELNVNALELDDSALYLCASSLEGTIQETQYFGPGTRLLVL.

The rearrangement uses TRBV4-1 and TRBJ2-1, with 11 nucleotides matching TRBD2. CDR1 is MGHRA and CDR2 is YSYEKL in the germline V gene. Trimming removed 6 bases from V and 5 bases from J; junction bases left unmatched: 6. The CDR3 is made up of 15 amino acids. The CDR3 bases are TGCGCCAGCAGGCGACTAGCGGGAATGAACAATGAGCAGTTCTTC. Translation gives CASRRLAGMNNEQFF.

The chain carries TRBV6-5 and TRBJ1-2; D is undetermined. Trimming removed 5 bases at V and 2 bases at J, with 12 bases between. Germline loops: CDR1 MNHEY, CDR2 SVGAGI. The CDR3 contains 14 residues. CDR3 residues: CASSEGVGNYGYTF. The CDR3 DNA reads TGTGCCAGCAGTGAAGGAGTCGGAAACTATGGCTACACCTTC.

V usage is TRBV2 and J usage is TRBJ2-7; 12 nucleotides match TRBD2. In germline, CDR1 is SNHLY, CDR2 FYNNEI. The CDR3 runs to 15 residues. The J segment lost 6 bases and the V segment lost 6 bases, leaving 9 bases of the junction unmatched. The CDR3 sequence is CASSGRGLAGIEQYF. The CDR3 bases are TGTGCCAGCAGCGGAAGGGGACTAGCGGGTATCGAGCAGTACTTC.

As to this clone: A junction end diverges from the germline sequence, so it may reflect a read error. The chain combines TRBV5-1 with TRBJ2-3; the D gene is possibly TRBD2 (6 bases). The CDR3 consists of 14 residues. Germline CDR1 and CDR2: SGHRS and YFSETQ. The CDR3 sequence is CTSSLVTGADTQYF. The DNA of the CDR3 is TGCACCAGCAGCTTGGTAACGGGGGCAGATACGCAGTATTTT.

A single count supports this clone. Different DNA sequences within this sample yield the same CDR3. This chain links TRBV9 with TRBJ2-7, with TRBD2 identical over 10 bases. The CDR3 is 15 residues long. The V gene end was trimmed by 0 bases and the J gene end by 4 bases; junction bases not matched to a gene: 4. Germline V gives CDR1 SGDLS, CDR2 YYNGEE. The CDR3 region has the DNA TGTGCCAGCAGCGTAGGGACTAGCGGACTTTACGAGCAGTACTTC. This translates into CASSVGTSGLYEQYF.

This clone appeared a single time. V usage is TRBV28 and J usage is TRBJ1-4; tentatively, D is TRBD1 (6 bases). CDR3 length equals 15 residues. Trimming removed 5 bases at V and 5 bases at J, with 15 bases between. Germline CDR1 and CDR2: MDHEN and SYDVKM. CDR3 coding DNA: TGTGCCAGCAGTATAGGCGGACAGTCGAATGAAAAACTGTTTTTT. Amino acids: CASSIGGQSNEKLFF.